This T cell receptor (beta chain) was observed in a study of identical twins. General observations from the study: Cord blood beta clonotypes present at high abundance carried fewer insertions; no such pattern appeared in memory repertoires.

Each CDR3 protein gets one entry after TCRdb re-called the 5' RACE reads with MiXCR. The sample records approximately 600,000 distinct CDR3 sequences, less than 9% being singletons. This clonotype appeared many times. No antigen is known for it. Germline-derived CDR1 and CDR2 are MNHEY and SVGAGI. Trimming left V 0 bases short and J 8 bases short, with 16 bases between. The CDR3 runs to 15 residues. These sequences were also reported in another study, on yellow fever vaccine responses in identical twins.

What was sequenced was PBMCs. The chain links TRBV6-5 to TRBJ1-2; maybe TRBD1 (6 bases). The TCR comes from a woman younger than 35 in good health. The CDR3 region is CASSYSWGPAVGYTF. CDR3 nucleotides: TGTGCCAGCAGTTACTCATGGGGGCCAGCGGTCGGCTACACCTTC.